The 8 T cell receptor beta chains reported below all come from one sample, sequenced in a study of cytomegalovirus exposure and HLA in healthy donors. 60 Vbeta and 13 Jbeta primers were used in PCR. Assay used: immunoSEQ multiplex PCR; TCRdb lists only in-frame clones, some missing. Recorded for this sample: about 39,000 clones. The sample taken for sequencing was PBMCs. The receptors shown here come from a woman in her 30s in good health and CMV-seropositive.

J is TRBJ1-4 and V is TRBV7-9; D call uncertain. CDR3 size: 15 residues. Trimming cost V 3 bases and J 5 bases, with 13 bases left between them. The germline CDR1 and CDR2 sequences are SEHNR and FQNEAQ (reference sequence). The CDR3 spells CASSLEAAFNEKLFF. CDR3 DNA sequence: TGTGCCAGCAGCTTGGAGGCAGCCTTCAATGAAAAACTGTTTTTT.

This chain connects TRBV2 to TRBJ1-2; D is uncertain. CDR3 length: 13 residues. V lost 4 bases and J 1 base, leaving 7 bases between the germline ends. The germline V gene has CDR1 SNHLY and CDR2 FYNNEI. The DNA for the CDR3 is TGTGCCAGCAGTGCCAGCGATAACTATGGCTACACCTTC. The encoded protein is CASSASDNYGYTF.

The CDR3 loop is CASRGRGSYNEQFF. CDR3 DNA sequence: TGTGCCAGCAGGGGGAGGGGGTCCTACAATGAGCAGTTCTTC. This chain connects TRBV11-2 to TRBJ2-1; D is possibly TRBD2 (7 bases). The CDR3 extends over 14 amino acids. Trimming stripped 6 bases from V and 1 base from J, with 10 bases between. Germline V lookup: CDR1 SGHAT, CDR2 FQNNGV.

This sequence joins TRBV19 and TRBJ2-5, with 9 nucleotides matching TRBD2. J gave up 2 bases and V 0 bases, and 4 bases lay outside the gene matches. The length of the CDR3 is 16 residues. CDR1 is LNHDA and CDR2 is SQIVND in the germline V gene (reference sequence). The CDR3, as DNA: TGTGCCAGTAGTATAGATGATAGCGGGGGACAAGAGACCCAGTACTTC. The encoded protein is CASSIDDSGGQETQYF.

The rearrangement joins TRBV5-1 to TRBJ1-2, with a possible D match to TRBD1 (6 bases). CDR1 and CDR2 (germline): SGHRS, YFSETQ. The V end lost 5 bases, the J end lost 6 bases, and 17 bases lay between the germline ends. The CDR3 is 14 amino acids. The CDR3 coding sequence is TGCGCCAGCAGGGGGGCACCGCCCAGGGATGGCTACACCTTC. It translates to CASRGAPPRDGYTF.

The rearrangement links TRBV14 to TRBJ2-7, with D perhaps TRBD1 (6 bases). The length of the CDR3 is 16 residues. Germline CDR1 SGHDN, CDR2 FVKESK. V gave up 1 base and J gave up 2 bases, with 15 bases separating them. The CDR3 spells CASSQGLVGDTYEQYF. As DNA, the CDR3 is TGTGCCAGCAGCCAAGGTTTAGTGGGGGACACCTACGAGCAGTACTTC.

The V and J genes are TRBV2 and TRBJ1-1; tentatively, D is TRBD1 (6 bases). In germline, CDR1 is SNHLY, CDR2 FYNNEI. Trimming cost V 7 bases and J 2 bases, with 17 bases left between them. This CDR3 has 15 residues. CDR3 amino acids: CASTKRTATNTEAFF. Here the CDR3 DNA reads TGTGCCAGCACCAAAAGGACAGCCACCAACACTGAAGCTTTCTTT.

The CDR3: CASSGVRGLLNAEAFF. The DNA of the CDR3 is TGTGCCAGCAGCGGGGTCAGGGGGCTCCTTAACGCTGAAGCTTTCTTT. The V call is TRBV7-9, the J call TRBJ1-1; TRBD1 agrees at 8 bases. The CDR3 contains 16 residues. Germline V gives CDR1 SEHNR, CDR2 FQNEAQ (reference sequence). The ends lost 5 bases at V and 6 bases at J; junction bases unmatched: 14.